Listed below are T cell receptor beta chains from one sample, sequenced in a study of T-cell reconstitution after alpha-beta-depleted transplantation in children. TCRdb passed the PCR reads through MiXCR, listing each CDR3 protein once. This sample has approximately 400,000 distinct CDR3 sequences, with 15% to 20% found just once. This material consisted of PBMCs, mostly from graft donor cells, taken 360 days after TCRalphabeta/CD19-depleted stem cell transplant. The source is a boy under two years old who had a stem cell transplant for Wiskott-Aldrich syndrome, so the T cells may come from the graft donor. The CDR3 runs from the conserved cysteine through the conserved F or W. A D gene is named only where the DNA matches it firmly. Clone size is shown for a subset of rows, as once, few, many or a class of expanded clone.

CASSSRGLAGPHYYEQYF TGTGCCAGCAGTTCCAGGGGACTAGCGGGACCCCACTACTACGAGCAGTACTTC TRBV27 TRBD2 few TRBJ2-7 18
CASSLNRGVNSYNEQFF TGTGCCAGCAGCTTAAATAGGGGGGTCAACTCCTACAATGAGCAGTTCTTC TRBV7-9 . . TRBJ2-1 17
CASKHGRRANRDSPLHF TGTGCCAGTAAGCATGGGCGCCGGGCAAATAGGGATTCACCCCTCCACTTT TRBV19 . few TRBJ1-6 17
CASSQDIRDRATDTQYF TGCGCCAGCAGCCAAGATATACGGGACAGGGCCACAGATACGCAGTATTTT TRBV4-1 TRBD1 . TRBJ2-3 17
CASSPGQGTYQETQYF TGTGCCAGCTCTCCGGGACAGGGCACGTACCAAGAGACCCAGTACTTC TRBV18 TRBD1 few TRBJ2-5 16
CASSLRGRGAFF TGTGCCAGCAGTTTACGGGGCAGAGGAGCTTTCTTT TRBV28 . few TRBJ1-1 12
CASSLGLASVTDTQYF TGTGCCAGCAGCTTAGGGCTAGCATCCGTCACAGATACGCAGTATTTT TRBV7-9 . few TRBJ2-3 16
CASSQTIRGGAGDTQYF TGCGCCAGCAGCCAAACTATAAGGGGGGGGGCAGGAGATACGCAGTATTTT TRBV4-1 . few TRBJ2-3 17
CASSPSTGGLSYEQYF TGTGCCAGCTCACCTTCAACAGGGGGACTCTCCTACGAGCAGTACTTC TRBV18 TRBD1 few TRBJ2-7 16
CASSLGGQNYGYTF TGTGCCAGCAGCTTAGGGGGACAAAACTATGGCTACACCTTC TRBV7-9 . . TRBJ1-2 14
CASSLIHNPFYNEQFF TGTGCCAGCAGCTTAATTCACAACCCCTTCTACAATGAGCAGTTCTTC TRBV7-2 . few TRBJ2-1 16
CASASGLIKDEQFF TGTGCCAGCGCATCGGGTCTCATCAAGGATGAGCAGTTCTTC TRBV2 . . TRBJ2-1 14
CATSDSSNTQYF TGTGCCACCAGTGATTCAAGTAATACGCAGTATTTT TRBV24-1 . few TRBJ2-3 12
CASKTGFNQPQHF TGCGCCAGCAAGACAGGTTTTAATCAGCCCCAGCATTTT TRBV10-2 . . TRBJ1-5 13
CASGKALFTEAFF TGTGCCAGCGGAAAAGCTCTCTTCACTGAAGCTTTCTTT TRBV6-2/TRBV6-3 . . TRBJ1-1 13
CASSQGPGQLYQPQHF TGTGCCAGCAGCCAAGGCCCGGGACAGTTGTATCAGCCCCAGCATTTT TRBV3-1 TRBD1 . TRBJ1-5 16
CSAGGTSGGVGTDTQYF TGCAGCGCCGGGGGGACTAGCGGGGGTGTGGGCACAGATACGCAGTATTTT TRBV29-1 TRBD2 . TRBJ2-3 17
CASSQGKLAKSTDTQYF TGTGCCAGCAGCCAAGGAAAACTAGCGAAGAGCACAGATACGCAGTATTTT TRBV3-1 TRBD2 . TRBJ2-3 17
CASSQDPLTSGRRYF TGCGCCAGCAGCCAAGATCCCCTTACTAGCGGGAGGAGGTACTTC TRBV4-3 TRBD2 many TRBJ2-7 15
CASSVGQLSNQPQHF TGTGCCAGCAGCGTCGGACAGCTTAGCAATCAGCCCCAGCATTTT TRBV2 . few TRBJ1-5 15
CASSLKVVQGAVDEQFF TGCGCCAGCAGCTTGAAGGTCGTACAGGGGGCTGTGGATGAGCAGTTCTTC TRBV5-1 TRBD1 . TRBJ2-1 17
CASSQEGRDQETQYF TGCGCCAGCAGCCAAGAGGGCAGGGATCAAGAGACCCAGTACTTC TRBV4-3 . few TRBJ2-5 15
CASSHPGQGLSHEQFF TGCGCCAGCAGCCACCCGGGACAGGGCCTAAGTCATGAGCAGTTCTTC TRBV5-1 TRBD1 . TRBJ2-1 16
CATSRGTGPYEQYF TGTGCCACCAGCCGGGGGACAGGACCTTACGAGCAGTACTTC TRBV15 TRBD1 . TRBJ2-7 14
CANGRENSPLHF TGTGCCAACGGACGCGAGAATTCACCCCTCCACTTT TRBV10-3 . . TRBJ1-6 12
CASSHMGQSNGYTF TGTGCCAGCAGCCACATGGGACAGTCCAATGGCTACACCTTC TRBV3-1 TRBD1 . TRBJ1-2 14
CATSRGGSSYEQYF TGTGCCACCAGCAGAGGTGGCTCATCCTACGAGCAGTACTTC TRBV15 . many TRBJ2-7 14
CASSFRRAQGVQGYTF TGTGCCAGCAGTTTTAGGAGGGCGCAGGGGGTTCAGGGCTACACCTTC TRBV28 TRBD1 few TRBJ1-2 16
CASSLDDSYNSPLHF TGCGCCAGCAGCTTGGACGACTCCTATAATTCACCCCTCCACTTT TRBV5-1 . . TRBJ1-6 15
CASSYSKALRDRSYPPPRETQYF TGTGCCAGCAGTTACTCGAAAGCGCTCCGGGACAGGAGCTACCCACCGCCAAGGGAGACCCAGTACTTC TRBV6-2/TRBV6-3 TRBD1 few TRBJ2-5 23
CATYRGNIQYF TGTGCCACCTACCGGGGAAACATTCAGTACTTC TRBV24-1 . few TRBJ2-4 11
CSVRPRSVETQYF TGCAGCGTTCGTCCCAGGTCCGTAGAGACCCAGTACTTC TRBV29-1 . few TRBJ2-5 13
CASSPRQGVYNEQFF TGTGCCAGCAGCCCAAGACAGGGGGTATACAATGAGCAGTTCTTC TRBV7-9 TRBD1 . TRBJ2-1 15
CASSGQYNEKLFF TGCGCCAGCAGCGGGCAGTATAATGAAAAACTGTTTTTT TRBV5-1 . few TRBJ1-4 13
CSASGTGIGNQPQHF TGCAGTGCGTCCGGGACAGGGATTGGGAATCAGCCCCAGCATTTT TRBV20-1 TRBD1 . TRBJ1-5 15
CASSLGPGYEQYF TGTGCCAGCAGCTTAGGGCCGGGATACGAGCAGTACTTC TRBV7-9 . . TRBJ2-7 13
CASSQDRTSGYYEQYF TGTGCCAGCAGCCAAGATAGAACTAGCGGGTACTACGAACAGTACTTC TRBV4-2 TRBD2 . TRBJ2-7 16
CASSLLPEGVTDTQYF TGCGCCAGCAGCTTACTTCCCGAGGGGGTAACAGATACGCAGTATTTT TRBV5-1 . . TRBJ2-3 16
CASRATGRSGANVLTF TGTGCCAGCAGAGCAACGGGCCGCTCTGGGGCCAACGTCCTGACTTTC TRBV12-3/TRBV12-4 . few TRBJ2-6 16
CASSLTGYPLGDEQYF TGTGCCAGCAGCTTAACAGGGTATCCCTTAGGTGACGAGCAGTACTTC TRBV7-2 . few TRBJ2-7 16
CASSIRTSHTGELFF TGTGCCAGTAGTATTCGGACTAGCCACACCGGGGAGCTGTTTTTT TRBV19 TRBD2 few TRBJ2-2 15
CASKALQRPLHF TGTGCCAGCAAAGCCCTCCAGCGACCCCTCCACTTT TRBV2 . . TRBJ1-6 12
CASSFPGRGRTDTQYF TGTGCCAGCAGTTTCCCGGGCAGGGGTCGCACAGATACGCAGTATTTT TRBV12-3/TRBV12-4 . few TRBJ2-3 16
CASSLARGTSWVFNEQFF TGCGCCAGCAGCTTGGCCCGTGGGACTAGTTGGGTGTTCAATGAGCAGTTCTTC TRBV5-1 TRBD2 . TRBJ2-1 18